These T cell receptor beta chains were read from a single sample in a study of cytomegalovirus exposure and HLA in healthy donors. The assay was immunoSEQ multiplex PCR, and TCRdb's table has in-frame clones only and misses some. This sample yields about 160,000 clones, of which roughly 80% are seen a single time; roughly 3.6% belongs to the top ten. The sample taken for sequencing was PBMCs. These receptors originate from a human donor in good health. The CDR3 runs from the conserved cysteine through the conserved F or W. A D gene is named only where the DNA matches it firmly. Clone size is not always given. Where it is, it says once, few, many or a class for expanded clones.

v_gene	j_gene	d_gene	abundance	CDR3nt	CDR3aa
TRBV30	TRBJ1-2	-	once	TGTGCCTGGACCTCGAACTATGGCTACACCTTC	CAWTSNYGYTF
TRBV10-1	TRBJ2-7	TRBD2	-	TGCGCCAGCAGTGAAGCGGGGCGCGCCTACGAGCAGTACTTC	CASSEAGRAYEQYF
TRBV2	TRBJ2-3	-	-	TGTGCCAGCAGGGGGATGGACACTAAATATAGCACAGATACGCAGTATTTT	CASRGMDTKYSTDTQYF
TRBV11-2	TRBJ2-7	TRBD1	-	TGTGCCAGCAGCCCCGGGACAGGTTCCCACGAGCAGTACTTC	CASSPGTGSHEQYF
TRBV9	TRBJ2-7	-	once	TGTGCCAGCAGCGTAGGGTCGAGCTCCTACGAGCAGTACTTC	CASSVGSSSYEQYF
TRBV6-1	TRBJ2-3	TRBD1	-	TGTGCCAGCAGGGGACAGACAGCCACAGATACGCAGTATTTT	CASRGQTATDTQYF
TRBV9	TRBJ1-1	TRBD1	few	TGTGCCAGCAGCGTAGTAGGGGGCTGGACTGAAGCTTTCTTT	CASSVVGGWTEAFF
TRBV19	TRBJ2-1	TRBD2	-	TGTGCCAGTAGTATAGTGGGACTAGCAGCTAATGAGCAGTTCTTC	CASSIVGLAANEQFF
TRBV30	TRBJ1-6	TRBD1	-	TGTGCCTTGTCCCGGGGACAGGAGGATTCACCCCTCCACTTT	CALSRGQEDSPLHF
TRBV7-2	TRBJ1-5	-	-	TGTGCCAGCAGCCCGGTTTTAGGCAATCAGCCCCAGCATTTT	CASSPVLGNQPQHF
TRBV2	TRBJ1-4	TRBD1	-	TGTGCCAGCAGTGACCCCCACACAGGGGCCTATGAAAAACTGTTTTTT	CASSDPHTGAYEKLFF
TRBV5-1	TRBJ1-2	TRBD1	-	TGCGCCAGCAGCTCAACAGGGGGGGCTAACTATGGCTACACCTTC	CASSSTGGANYGYTF
TRBV27	TRBJ2-2	-	few	TGTGCCAGCAGATCGGACCTAGCCGCAGGGGAGCTGTTTTTT	CASRSDLAAGELFF
TRBV15	TRBJ2-7	TRBD2	-	TGTGCCACCAGCAGAGATAGGAGCGGGAGGGACGTGGGCGAGCAGTACTTC	CATSRDRSGRDVGEQYF
TRBV7-9	TRBJ1-1	-	-	TGTGCCAGCACGTTGGGGGGGTCCACTGAAGCTTTCTTT	CASTLGGSTEAFF
TRBV5-5	TRBJ1-1	-	medium-sized	TGTGCCACCAGCGCAGGATTGAACACTGAAGCTTTCTTT	CATSAGLNTEAFF
TRBV5-6	TRBJ2-7	-	-	TGTGCCAGCAGCGGTTTCGGGGTTGAGCAGTACTTC	CASSGFGVEQYF